This T cell receptor beta chain was obtained from a study of blood T cell repertoires in COVID-19. Study-level information: From the United States, Italy and Spain came samples of acute and convalescent COVID-19. T cells, B-cell-depleted T cells, or PBMCs supplied cDNA or gDNA.

In the original workflow: Amplifying reference gene primers gave estimates of nucleated cell counts. The assay was immunoSEQ multiplex PCR, and TCRdb's table has in-frame clones only and misses some. From that table come the V and J calls and clone size; the DNA was used to work out D and trimming. The table records fewer than 110,000 clones, about 87% of them present only once. V shed 1 base and J 6 bases; nucleotides not matched to a gene: 2. CDR1 and CDR2 from the germline V gene are LNHNV and YYDKDF (reference sequence). The CDR3 consists of 14 residues. V usage is TRBV15 and J usage is TRBJ1-5, with TRBD1 matching 8 bases. The receptor comes from a man aged 45-60 years with active or convalescent COVID-19. Sample: peripheral blood. The CDR3 loop is CATSRGQGAQPQHF. CDR3 sequence (DNA): TGTGCCACCAGCAGAGGGCAGGGGGCTCAGCCCCAGCATTTT.